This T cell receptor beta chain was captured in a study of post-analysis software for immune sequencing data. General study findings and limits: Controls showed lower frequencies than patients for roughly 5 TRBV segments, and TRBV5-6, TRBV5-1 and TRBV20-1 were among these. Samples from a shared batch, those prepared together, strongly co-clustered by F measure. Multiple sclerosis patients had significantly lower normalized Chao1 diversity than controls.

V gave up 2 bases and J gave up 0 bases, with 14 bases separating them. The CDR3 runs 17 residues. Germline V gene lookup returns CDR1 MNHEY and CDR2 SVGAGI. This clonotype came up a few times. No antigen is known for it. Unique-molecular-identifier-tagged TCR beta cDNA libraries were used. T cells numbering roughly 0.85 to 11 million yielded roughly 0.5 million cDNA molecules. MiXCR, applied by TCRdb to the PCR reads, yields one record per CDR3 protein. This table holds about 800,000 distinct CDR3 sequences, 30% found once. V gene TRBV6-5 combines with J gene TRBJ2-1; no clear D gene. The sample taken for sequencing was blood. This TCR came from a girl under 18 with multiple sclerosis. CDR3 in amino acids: CASSYTPLQSSYNEQFF. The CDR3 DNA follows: TGTGCCAGCAGTTACACTCCACTACAGAGCTCCTACAATGAGCAGTTCTTC.